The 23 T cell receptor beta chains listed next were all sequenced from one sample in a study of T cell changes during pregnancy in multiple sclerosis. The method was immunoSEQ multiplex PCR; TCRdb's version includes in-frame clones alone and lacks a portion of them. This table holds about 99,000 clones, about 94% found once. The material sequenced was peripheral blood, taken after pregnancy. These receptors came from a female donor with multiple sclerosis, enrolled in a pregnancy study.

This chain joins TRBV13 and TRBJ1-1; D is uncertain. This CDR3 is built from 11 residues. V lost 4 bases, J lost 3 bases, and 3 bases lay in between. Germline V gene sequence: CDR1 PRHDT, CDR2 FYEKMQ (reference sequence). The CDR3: CASSSDTEAFF. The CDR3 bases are TGTGCCAGCAGCTCGGACACTGAAGCTTTCTTT.

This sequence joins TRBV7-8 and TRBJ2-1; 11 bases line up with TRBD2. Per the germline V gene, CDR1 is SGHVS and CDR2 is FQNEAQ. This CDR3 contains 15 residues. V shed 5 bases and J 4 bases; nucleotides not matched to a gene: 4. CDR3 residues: CASSPGTSGYNEQFF. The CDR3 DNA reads TGTGCCAGCAGCCCCGGGACTAGCGGATACAATGAGCAGTTCTTC.

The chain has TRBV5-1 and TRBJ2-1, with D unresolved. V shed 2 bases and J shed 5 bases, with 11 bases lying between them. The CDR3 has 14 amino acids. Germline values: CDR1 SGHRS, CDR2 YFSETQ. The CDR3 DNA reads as TGCGCCAGCAGCTTACCCCACGGAGACAATGAGCAGTTCTTC. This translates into CASSLPHGDNEQFF.

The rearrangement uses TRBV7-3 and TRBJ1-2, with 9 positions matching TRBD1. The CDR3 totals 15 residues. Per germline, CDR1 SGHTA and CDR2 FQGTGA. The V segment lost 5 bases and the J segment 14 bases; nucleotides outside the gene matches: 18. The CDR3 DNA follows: TGTGCCAGCAGCATAAAACGGGGACAGGGACCCCCTACAACCTTC. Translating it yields CASSIKRGQGPPTTF.

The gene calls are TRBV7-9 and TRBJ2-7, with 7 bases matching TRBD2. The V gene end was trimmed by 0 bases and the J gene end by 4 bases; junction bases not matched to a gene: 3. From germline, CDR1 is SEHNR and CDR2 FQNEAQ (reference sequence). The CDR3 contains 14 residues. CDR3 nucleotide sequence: TGTGCCAGCAGCTTAGCTAGCGGGTTGTACGAGCAGTACTTC. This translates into CASSLASGLYEQYF. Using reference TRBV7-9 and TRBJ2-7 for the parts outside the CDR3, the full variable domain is DTGVSQNPRHKITKRGQNVTFRCDPISEHNRLYWYRQTLGQGPEFLTYFQNEAQLEKSRLLSDRFSAERPKGSFSTLEIQRTEQGDSAMYLCASSLASGLYEQYFGPGTRLTVT.

The CDR3 region is CASSAAGTSGNEQYF. The CDR3 nucleotides read TGTGCCAGCAGCGCGGCCGGGACTAGCGGGAACGAGCAGTACTTC. This chain uses TRBV9 with TRBJ2-7; 13 bases align to TRBD2. Germline CDR1 and CDR2: SGDLS and YYNGEE. The CDR3 length is 15 residues. Trimming at V came to 3 bases and at J to 5 bases, leaving 5 bases not matched to a gene.

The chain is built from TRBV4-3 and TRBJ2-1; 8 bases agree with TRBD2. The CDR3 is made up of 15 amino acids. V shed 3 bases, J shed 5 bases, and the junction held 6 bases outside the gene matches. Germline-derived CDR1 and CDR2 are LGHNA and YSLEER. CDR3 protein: CASSQWTSPDNEQFF. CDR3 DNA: TGCGCCAGCAGCCAGTGGACTAGCCCAGACAATGAGCAGTTCTTC.

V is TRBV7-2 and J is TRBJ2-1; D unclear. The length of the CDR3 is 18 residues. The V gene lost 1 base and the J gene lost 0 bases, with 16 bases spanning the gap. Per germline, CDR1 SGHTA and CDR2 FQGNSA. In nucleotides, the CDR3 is TGTGCCAGCAGCTTAGTAAGGTCAGGATCACGCTCCTACAATGAGCAGTTCTTC. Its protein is CASSLVRSGSRSYNEQFF. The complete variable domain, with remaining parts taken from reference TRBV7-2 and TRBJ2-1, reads GAGVSQSPSNKVTEKGKDVELRCDPISGHTALYWYRQSLGQGLEFLIYFQGNSAPDKSGLPSDRFSAERTGGSVSTLTIQRTQQEDSAVYLCASSLVRSGSRSYNEQFFGPGTRLTVL.

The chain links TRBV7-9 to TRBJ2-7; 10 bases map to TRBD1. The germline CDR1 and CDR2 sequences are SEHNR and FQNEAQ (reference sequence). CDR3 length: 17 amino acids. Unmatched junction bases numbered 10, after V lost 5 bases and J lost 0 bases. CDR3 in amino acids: CASSRGTGTGDSYEQYF. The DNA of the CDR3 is TGTGCCAGCAGCCGCGGTACCGGGACAGGGGACTCCTACGAGCAGTACTTC.

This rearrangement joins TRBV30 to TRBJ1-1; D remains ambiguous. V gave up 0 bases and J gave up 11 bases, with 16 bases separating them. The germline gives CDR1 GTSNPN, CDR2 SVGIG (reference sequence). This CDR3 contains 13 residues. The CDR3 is CAWSVLPTTRAFF. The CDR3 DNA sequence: TGTGCCTGGAGTGTACTACCCACCACGAGGGCTTTCTTT.

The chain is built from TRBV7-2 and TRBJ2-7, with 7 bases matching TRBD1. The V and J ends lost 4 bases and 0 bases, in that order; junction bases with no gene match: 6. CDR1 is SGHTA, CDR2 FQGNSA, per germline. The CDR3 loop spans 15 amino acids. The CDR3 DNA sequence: TGTGCCAGCAGCTGGGACAGTACGAGCTCCTACGAGCAGTACTTC. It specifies CASSWDSTSSYEQYF.

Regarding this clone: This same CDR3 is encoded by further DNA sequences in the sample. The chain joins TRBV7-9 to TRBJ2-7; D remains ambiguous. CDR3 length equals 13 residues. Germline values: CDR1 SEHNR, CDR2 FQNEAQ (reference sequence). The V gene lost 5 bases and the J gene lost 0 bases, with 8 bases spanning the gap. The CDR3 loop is CASSPGGSYEQYF. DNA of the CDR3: TGTGCCAGCAGCCCTGGCGGCTCCTACGAGCAGTACTTC.

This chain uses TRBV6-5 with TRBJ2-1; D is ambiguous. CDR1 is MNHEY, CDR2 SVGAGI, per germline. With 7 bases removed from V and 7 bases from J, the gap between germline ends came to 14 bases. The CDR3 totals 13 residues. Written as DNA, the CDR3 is TGTGCCAGCAAACTACCCAACACTAATGAGCAGTTCTTC. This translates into CASKLPNTNEQFF.

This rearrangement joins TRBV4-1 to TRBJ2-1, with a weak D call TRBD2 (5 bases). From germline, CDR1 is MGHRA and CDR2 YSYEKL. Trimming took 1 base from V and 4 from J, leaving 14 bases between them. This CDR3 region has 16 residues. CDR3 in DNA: TGCGCCAGCAGCCAAGCTGACGGGTCGGGGTACAATGAGCAGTTCTTC. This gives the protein CASSQADGSGYNEQFF.

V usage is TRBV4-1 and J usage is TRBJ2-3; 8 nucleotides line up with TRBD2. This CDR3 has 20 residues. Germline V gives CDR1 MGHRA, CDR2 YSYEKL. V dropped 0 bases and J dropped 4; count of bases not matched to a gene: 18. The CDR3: CASSQDGATGLVLNPDTQYF. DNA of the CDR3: TGCGCCAGCAGCCAAGATGGGGCAACGGGACTAGTCCTCAACCCAGATACGCAGTATTTT.

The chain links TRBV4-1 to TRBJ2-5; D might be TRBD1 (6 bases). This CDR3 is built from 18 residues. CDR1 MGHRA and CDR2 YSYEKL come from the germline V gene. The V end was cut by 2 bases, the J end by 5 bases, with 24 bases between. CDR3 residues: CASSQTLAVLAGDETQYF. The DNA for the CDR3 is TGCGCCAGCAGCCAAACATTAGCCGTGTTGGCAGGGGACGAGACCCAGTACTTC.

DNA of the CDR3: TGTGCCAGCAGACCACAGGGCGGTAAGAACACTGAAGCTTTCTTT. Protein: CASRPQGGKNTEAFF. This chain links TRBV28 with TRBJ1-1, with D possibly TRBD1 on 6 matching bases. Trimming took off 6 bases at V and 1 base at J, with 15 bases between the two ends. The germline V gene has CDR1 MDHEN and CDR2 SYDVKM. The CDR3 covers 15 residues.

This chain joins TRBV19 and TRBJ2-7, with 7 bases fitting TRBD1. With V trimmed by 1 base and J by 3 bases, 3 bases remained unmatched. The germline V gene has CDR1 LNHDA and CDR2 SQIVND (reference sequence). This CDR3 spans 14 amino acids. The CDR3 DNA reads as TGTGCCAGTAGTATAGGGACAGGAGGCTACGAGCAGTACTTC. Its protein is CASSIGTGGYEQYF.

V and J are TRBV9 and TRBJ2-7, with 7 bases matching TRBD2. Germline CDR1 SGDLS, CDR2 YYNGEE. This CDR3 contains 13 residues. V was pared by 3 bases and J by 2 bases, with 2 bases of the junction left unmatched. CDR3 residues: CASSASGTYEQYF. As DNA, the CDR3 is TGTGCCAGCAGCGCGAGCGGGACCTACGAGCAGTACTTC.

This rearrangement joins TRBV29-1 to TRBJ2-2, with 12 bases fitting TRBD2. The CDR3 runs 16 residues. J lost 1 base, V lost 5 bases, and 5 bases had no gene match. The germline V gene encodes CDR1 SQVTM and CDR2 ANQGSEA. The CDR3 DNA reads TGCAGCGTTCGTCTAGCGGGAGGGATGAACACCGGGGAGCTGTTTTTT. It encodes CSVRLAGGMNTGELFF.

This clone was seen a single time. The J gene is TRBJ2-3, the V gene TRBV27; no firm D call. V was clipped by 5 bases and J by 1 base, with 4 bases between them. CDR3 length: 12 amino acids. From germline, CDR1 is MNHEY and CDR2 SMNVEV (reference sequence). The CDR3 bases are TGTGCCAGCAGTCTACGCACAGATACGCAGTATTTT. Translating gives CASSLRTDTQYF.

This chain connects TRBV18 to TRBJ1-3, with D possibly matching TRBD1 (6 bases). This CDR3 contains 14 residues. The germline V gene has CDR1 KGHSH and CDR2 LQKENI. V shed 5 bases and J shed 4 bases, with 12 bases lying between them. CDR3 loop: CASSGGQTGNTIYF. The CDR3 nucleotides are TGTGCCAGCTCAGGAGGACAGACCGGAAACACCATATATTTT.

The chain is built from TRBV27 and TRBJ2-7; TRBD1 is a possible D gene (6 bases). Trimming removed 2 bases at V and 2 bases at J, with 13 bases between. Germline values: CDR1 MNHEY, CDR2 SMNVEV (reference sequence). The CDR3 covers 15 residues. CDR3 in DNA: TGTGCCAGCAGTTTAGCCAGGGGTAGGGCCTACGAGCAGTACTTC. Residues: CASSLARGRAYEQYF.